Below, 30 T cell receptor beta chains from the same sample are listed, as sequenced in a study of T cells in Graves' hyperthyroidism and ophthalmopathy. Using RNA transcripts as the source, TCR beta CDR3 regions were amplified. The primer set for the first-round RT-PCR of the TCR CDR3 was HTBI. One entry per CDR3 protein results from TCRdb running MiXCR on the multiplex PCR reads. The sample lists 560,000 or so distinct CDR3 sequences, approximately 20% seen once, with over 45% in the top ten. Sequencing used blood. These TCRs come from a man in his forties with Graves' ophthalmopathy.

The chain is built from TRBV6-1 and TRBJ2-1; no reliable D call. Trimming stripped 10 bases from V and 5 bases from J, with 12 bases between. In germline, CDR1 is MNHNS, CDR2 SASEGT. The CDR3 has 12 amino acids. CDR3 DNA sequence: TGTGCCACTCAAGTCAGTGACAATGAGCAGTTCTTC. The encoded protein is CATQVSDNEQFF.

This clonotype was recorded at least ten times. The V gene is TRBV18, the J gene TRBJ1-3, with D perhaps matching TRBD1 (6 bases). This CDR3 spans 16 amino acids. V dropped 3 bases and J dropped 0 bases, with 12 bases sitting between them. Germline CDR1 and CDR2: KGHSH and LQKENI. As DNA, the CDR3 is TGTGCCAGCTCACCGCTGGACAGCAGCTCTGGAAACACCATATATTTT. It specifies CASSPLDSSSGNTIYF.

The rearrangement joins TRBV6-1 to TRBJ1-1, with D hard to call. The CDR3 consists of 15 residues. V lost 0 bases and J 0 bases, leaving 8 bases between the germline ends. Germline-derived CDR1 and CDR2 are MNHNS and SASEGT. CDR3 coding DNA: TGTGCCAGCAGTGAAGCGCCGATCATGAACACTGAAGCTTTCTTT. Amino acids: CASSEAPIMNTEAFF.

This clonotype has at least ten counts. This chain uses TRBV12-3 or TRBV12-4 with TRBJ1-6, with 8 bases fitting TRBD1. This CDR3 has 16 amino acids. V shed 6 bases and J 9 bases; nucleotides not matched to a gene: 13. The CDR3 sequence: CASRAGQGKVPSPLHF. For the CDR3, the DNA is TGTGCCAGCAGGGCCGGACAGGGTAAGGTCCCTTCACCCCTCCACTTT.

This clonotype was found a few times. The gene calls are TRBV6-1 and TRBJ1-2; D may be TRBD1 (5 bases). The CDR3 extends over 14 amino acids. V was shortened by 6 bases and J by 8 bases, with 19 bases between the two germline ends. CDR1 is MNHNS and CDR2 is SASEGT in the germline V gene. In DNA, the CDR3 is TGTGCCAGCAGCCGTCGGGGCACCTCTAGGGGCTACACCTTC. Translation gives CASSRRGTSRGYTF.

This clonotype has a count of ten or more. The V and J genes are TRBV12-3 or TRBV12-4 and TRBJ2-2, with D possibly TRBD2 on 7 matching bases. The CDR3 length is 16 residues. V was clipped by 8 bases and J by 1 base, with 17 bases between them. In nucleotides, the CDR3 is TGTGCCAGCGCCCTCGGGGGGCCTCAGAACACCGGGGAGCTGTTTTTT. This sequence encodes CASALGGPQNTGELFF.

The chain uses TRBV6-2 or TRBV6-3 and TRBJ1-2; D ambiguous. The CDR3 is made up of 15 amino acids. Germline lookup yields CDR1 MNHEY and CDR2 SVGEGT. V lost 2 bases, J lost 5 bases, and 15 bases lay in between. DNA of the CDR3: TGTGCCAGCAGTTACCACGCCACGGGAGGGTATGGCTACACCTTC. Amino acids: CASSYHATGGYGYTF.

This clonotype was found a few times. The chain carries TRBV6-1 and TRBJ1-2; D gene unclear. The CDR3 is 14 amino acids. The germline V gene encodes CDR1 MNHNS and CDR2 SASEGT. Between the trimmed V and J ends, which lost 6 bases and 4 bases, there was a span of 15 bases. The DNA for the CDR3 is TGTGCCAGCAGCGACCGGACCGCCATCTATGGCTACACCTTC. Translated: CASSDRTAIYGYTF.

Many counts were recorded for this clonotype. The chain's CDR3 is CSASVAGVGEQYF. The DNA of the CDR3 is TGCAGTGCTAGTGTAGCGGGAGTAGGCGAGCAGTACTTC. The chain carries TRBV20-1 and TRBJ2-7, with 9 bases aligning to TRBD2. The germline CDR1 and CDR2 sequences are DFQATT and SNEGSKA (reference sequence). V dropped 3 bases and J dropped 6; count of bases not matched to a gene: 6. CDR3 length: 13 residues.

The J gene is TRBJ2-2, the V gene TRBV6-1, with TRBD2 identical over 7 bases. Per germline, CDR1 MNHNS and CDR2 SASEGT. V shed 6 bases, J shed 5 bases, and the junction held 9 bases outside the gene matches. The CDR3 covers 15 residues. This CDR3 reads CASRFGRGNTGELFF. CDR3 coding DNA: TGTGCCAGCAGGTTCGGGCGGGGGAATACCGGGGAGCTGTTTTTT.

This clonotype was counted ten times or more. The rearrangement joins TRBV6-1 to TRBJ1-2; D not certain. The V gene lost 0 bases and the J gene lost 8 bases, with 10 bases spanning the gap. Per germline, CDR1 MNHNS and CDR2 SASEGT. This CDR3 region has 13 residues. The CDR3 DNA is TGTGCCAGCAGTGAAGCCGTCTCTCGGGGCTACACCTTC. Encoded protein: CASSEAVSRGYTF.

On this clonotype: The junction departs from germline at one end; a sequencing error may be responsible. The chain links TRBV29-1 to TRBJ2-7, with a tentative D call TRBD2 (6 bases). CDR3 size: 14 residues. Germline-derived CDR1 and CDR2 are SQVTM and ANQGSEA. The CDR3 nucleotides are TGCAGCGTTGTGCTAGCGTCGGAGGGTTACGGGCAGTACTTC. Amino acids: CSVVLASEGYGQYF.

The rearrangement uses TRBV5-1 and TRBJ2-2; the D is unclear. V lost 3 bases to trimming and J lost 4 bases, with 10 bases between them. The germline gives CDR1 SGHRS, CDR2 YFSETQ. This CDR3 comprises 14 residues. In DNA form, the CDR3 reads TGCGCCAGCAGCTCGCCGCCCCTCACCGGGGAGCTGTTTTTT. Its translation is CASSSPPLTGELFF.

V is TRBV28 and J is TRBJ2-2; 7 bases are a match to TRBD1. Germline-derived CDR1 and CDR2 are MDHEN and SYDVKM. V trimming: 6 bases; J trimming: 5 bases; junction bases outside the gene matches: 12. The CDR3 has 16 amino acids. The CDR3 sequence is CASRTPGTEITGELFF. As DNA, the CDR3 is TGTGCCAGCAGAACTCCCGGGACAGAAATTACCGGGGAGCTGTTTTTT.

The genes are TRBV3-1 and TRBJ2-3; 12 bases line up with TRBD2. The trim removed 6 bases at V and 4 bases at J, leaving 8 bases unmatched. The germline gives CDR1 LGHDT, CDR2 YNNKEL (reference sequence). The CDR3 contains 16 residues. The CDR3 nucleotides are TGTGCCAGCAGTCTCTCTAGCGGGGGGGCTTCAGATACGCAGTATTTT. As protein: CASSLSSGGASDTQYF.

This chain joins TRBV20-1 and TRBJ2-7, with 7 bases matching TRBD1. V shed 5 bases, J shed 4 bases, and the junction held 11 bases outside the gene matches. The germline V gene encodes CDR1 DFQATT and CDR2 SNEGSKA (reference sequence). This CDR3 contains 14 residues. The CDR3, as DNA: TGCAGTGCTCAGGGGGTCAGGGGCCCTTACGAGCAGTACTTC. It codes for CSAQGVRGPYEQYF.

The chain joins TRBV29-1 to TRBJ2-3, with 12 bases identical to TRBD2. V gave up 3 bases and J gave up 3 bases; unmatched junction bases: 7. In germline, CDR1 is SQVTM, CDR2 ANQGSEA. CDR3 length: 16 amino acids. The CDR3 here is CSVDTSGGFGTDTQYF. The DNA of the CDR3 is TGCAGCGTTGATACTAGCGGGGGGTTCGGGACAGATACGCAGTATTTT.

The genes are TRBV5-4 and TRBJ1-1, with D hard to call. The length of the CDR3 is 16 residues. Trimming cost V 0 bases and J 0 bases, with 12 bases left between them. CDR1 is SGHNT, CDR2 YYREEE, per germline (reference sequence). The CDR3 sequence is CASSLGRRVMNTEAFF. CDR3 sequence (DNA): TGTGCCAGCAGCTTGGGGCGACGGGTGATGAACACTGAAGCTTTCTTT.

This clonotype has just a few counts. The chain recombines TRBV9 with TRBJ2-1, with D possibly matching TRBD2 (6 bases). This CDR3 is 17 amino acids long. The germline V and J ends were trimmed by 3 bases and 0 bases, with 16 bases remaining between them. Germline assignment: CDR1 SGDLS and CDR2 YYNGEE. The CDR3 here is CASSARPSADSYNEQFF. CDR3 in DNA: TGTGCCAGCAGCGCCCGACCTAGCGCCGACTCCTACAATGAGCAGTTCTTC.

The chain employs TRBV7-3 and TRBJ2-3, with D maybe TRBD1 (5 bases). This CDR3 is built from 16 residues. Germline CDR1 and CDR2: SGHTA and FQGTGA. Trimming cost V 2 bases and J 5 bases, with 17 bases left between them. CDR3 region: CASSLDGHGLGDTQYF. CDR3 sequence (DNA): TGTGCCAGCAGCTTAGACGGACACGGGCTAGGAGATACGCAGTATTTT.

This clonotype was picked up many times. Written as DNA, the CDR3 is TGTGCCAGCAGCTTAAATGCCCTGGGACTAGCGGGGGGTCCCTACGAGCAGTACTTC. It translates to CASSLNALGLAGGPYEQYF. The chain employs TRBV7-3 and TRBJ2-7, with 15 positions matching TRBD2. Germline V gene lookup returns CDR1 SGHTA and CDR2 FQGTGA. The junction had 9 bases not matched to a gene; V was cut back by 1 base and J by 2 bases. The CDR3 length is 19 residues. Drawing the rest from reference TRBV7-3 and TRBJ2-7, the complete variable domain is GAGVSQTPSNKVTEKGKYVELRCDPISGHTALYWYRQSLGQGPEFLIYFQGTGAADDSGLPNDRFFAVRPEGSVSTLKIQRTERGDSAVYLCASSLNALGLAGGPYEQYFGPGTRLTVT.

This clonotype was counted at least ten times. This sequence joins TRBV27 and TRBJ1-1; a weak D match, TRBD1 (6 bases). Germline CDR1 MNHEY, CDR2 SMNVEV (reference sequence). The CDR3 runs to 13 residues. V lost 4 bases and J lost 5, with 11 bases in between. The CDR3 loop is CASSSRGRTEAFF. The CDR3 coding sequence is TGTGCCAGCAGTTCCAGGGGAAGAACTGAAGCTTTCTTT.

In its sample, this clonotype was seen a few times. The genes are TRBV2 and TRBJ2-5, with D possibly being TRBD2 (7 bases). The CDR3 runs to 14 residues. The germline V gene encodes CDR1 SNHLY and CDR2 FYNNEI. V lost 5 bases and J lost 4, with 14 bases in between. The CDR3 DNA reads TGTGCCAGCAGTCTCATGGGGGGGCCAGAGACCCAGTACTTC. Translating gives CASSLMGGPETQYF.

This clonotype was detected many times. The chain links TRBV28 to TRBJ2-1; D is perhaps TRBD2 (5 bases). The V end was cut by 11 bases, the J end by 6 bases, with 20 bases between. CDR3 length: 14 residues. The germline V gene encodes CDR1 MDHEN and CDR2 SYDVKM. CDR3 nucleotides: TGTGCCTCCTCGGGCGGGCCCGTGGGCAATGAGCAGTTCTTC. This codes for CASSGGPVGNEQFF.

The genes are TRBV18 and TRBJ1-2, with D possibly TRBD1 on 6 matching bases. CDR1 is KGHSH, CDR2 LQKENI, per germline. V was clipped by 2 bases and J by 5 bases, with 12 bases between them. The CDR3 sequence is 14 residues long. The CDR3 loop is CASSPGRGGYGYTF. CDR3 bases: TGTGCCAGCTCACCAGGCAGGGGTGGTTATGGCTACACCTTC.

In DNA form, the CDR3 reads TGTGCCAGCAGTTTGAAAAATGAAAAACTGTTTTTT. This sequence encodes CASSLKNEKLFF. This rearrangement joins TRBV6-5 to TRBJ1-4; D is uncertain. Germline V gene lookup returns CDR1 MNHEY and CDR2 SVGAGI. Trimming stripped 4 bases from V and 5 bases from J, with 5 bases between. The CDR3 runs 12 residues.

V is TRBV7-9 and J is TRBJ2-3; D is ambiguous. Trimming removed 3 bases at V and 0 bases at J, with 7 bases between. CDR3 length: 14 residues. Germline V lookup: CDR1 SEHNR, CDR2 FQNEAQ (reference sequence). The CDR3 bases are TGTGCCAGCAGCTTGATGGATAGCACAGATACGCAGTATTTT. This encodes CASSLMDSTDTQYF.

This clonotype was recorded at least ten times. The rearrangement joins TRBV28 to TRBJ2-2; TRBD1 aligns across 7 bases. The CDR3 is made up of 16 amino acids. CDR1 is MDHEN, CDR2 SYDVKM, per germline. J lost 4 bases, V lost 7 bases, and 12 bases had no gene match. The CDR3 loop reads CASTHPGQLVTGELFF. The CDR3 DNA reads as TGTGCCAGCACACACCCGGGACAGCTAGTCACCGGGGAGCTGTTTTTT.

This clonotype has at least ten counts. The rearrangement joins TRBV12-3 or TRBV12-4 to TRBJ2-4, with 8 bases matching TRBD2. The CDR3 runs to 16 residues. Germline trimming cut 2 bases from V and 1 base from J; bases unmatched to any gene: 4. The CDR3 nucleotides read TGTGCCAGCAGTTTATCCGGGGGGGCCGCCAAAAACATTCAGTACTTC. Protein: CASSLSGGAAKNIQYF.

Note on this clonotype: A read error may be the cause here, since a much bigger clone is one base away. CDR3 in amino acids: CATSGQTNTEALF. In nucleotides, the CDR3 is TGTGCCACCAGTGGGCAGACAAACACTGAAGCTCTCTTT. The chain recombines TRBV15 with TRBJ1-1; D gene ambiguous. Per germline, CDR1 LNHNV and CDR2 YYDKDF (reference sequence). The CDR3 is 13 amino acids.